What follows are 30 T cell receptor beta chains derived from one specimen sequenced in a study of blood T cells in healthy people across ages. Using a J-beta primer mix together with a sample-barcoded 5' primer, a second PCR was run for about 6 to 11 cycles. MiXCR, run by TCRdb on the 5' RACE reads, gives a single entry per CDR3 protein. The table records 800,000 or so distinct CDR3 sequences, roughly 25% of them present only once. A further study also used this sample, focusing on T cells of mothers and their children.

Sequenced material: blood. The receptors here all came from a boy younger than 18 in good health.

V usage is TRBV6-5 and J usage is TRBJ1-5; TRBD1 might be the D (5 bases). This CDR3 is 13 amino acids long. CDR1 is MNHEY and CDR2 is SVGAGI in the germline V gene. V shed 5 bases and J shed 4 bases, with 9 bases lying between them. For the CDR3, the DNA is TGTGCCAGCAGTAGAGGGGAGAATCAGCCCCAGCATTTT. This gives the protein CASSRGENQPQHF.

In nucleotides, the CDR3 is TGTGCCAGCAGTTTACGGACAGATCAACTCTATGGCTACACCTTC. This sequence encodes CASSLRTDQLYGYTF. The chain joins TRBV27 to TRBJ1-2, with a tentative D call TRBD1 (6 bases). Trimming pared 2 bases from V and 4 bases from J, leaving 14 bases between. This CDR3 has 15 amino acids. Per the germline V gene, CDR1 is MNHEY and CDR2 is SMNVEV (reference sequence).

This chain links TRBV30 with TRBJ2-5; a weak D match, TRBD2 (6 bases). The CDR3 has 14 amino acids. V gave up 3 bases and J gave up 4 bases, with 15 bases separating them. Germline values: CDR1 GTSNPN, CDR2 SVGIG (reference sequence). CDR3 amino acids: CAWRRPGRPETQYF. The CDR3 nucleotides are TGTGCCTGGAGAAGGCCGGGGAGGCCAGAGACCCAGTACTTC.

V usage is TRBV2 and J usage is TRBJ1-5, with a tentative D call TRBD1 (5 bases). The V gene lost 1 base and the J gene lost 4 bases, with 14 bases spanning the gap. The CDR3 is 16 amino acids. The germline CDR1 and CDR2 sequences are SNHLY and FYNNEI. The CDR3 DNA sequence: TGTGCCAGCAGTGAAGTGGGGGACCTCCCAAATCAGCCCCAGCATTTT. Translating it yields CASSEVGDLPNQPQHF.

V gene TRBV7-9 combines with J gene TRBJ2-1; TRBD2 matches 8 bases. CDR3 length: 15 residues. V shed 0 bases and J 8 bases; nucleotides not matched to a gene: 6. CDR1 SEHNR and CDR2 FQNEAQ come from the germline V gene (reference sequence). The CDR3 region is CASSLASGGPYEQFF. The CDR3 coding sequence is TGTGCCAGCAGCTTAGCGTCGGGGGGGCCCTATGAGCAGTTCTTC.

This sequence joins TRBV10-3 and TRBJ2-3, with D possibly being TRBD2 (6 bases). The V gene lost 10 bases and the J gene lost 2 bases, with 13 bases spanning the gap. CDR1 is ENHRY, CDR2 SYGVKD, per germline. The CDR3 is 13 residues long. The DNA of the CDR3 is TGTGCCACCGAGGGACTTGACACAGATACGCAGTATTTT. Translated: CATEGLDTDTQYF.

This CDR3 is CSAGTGLHQETQYF. The CDR3 DNA sequence: TGCAGCGCCGGTACAGGGTTGCACCAAGAGACCCAGTACTTC. The gene calls are TRBV29-1 and TRBJ2-5; tentative D call: TRBD1 (6 bases). From germline, CDR1 is SQVTM and CDR2 ANQGSEA. The CDR3 is 14 amino acids. Trimming pared 7 bases from V and 0 bases from J, leaving 15 bases between.

This clonotype was detected only a few times. V gene TRBV20-1 combines with J gene TRBJ2-3, with TRBD2 matching over 10 bases. With V trimmed by 2 bases and J by 4 bases, 6 bases remained unmatched. Looked up from germline, CDR1 is DFQATT and CDR2 is SNEGSKA (reference sequence). The CDR3 is 15 amino acids. In DNA form, the CDR3 reads TGCAGTGCTAGAAGGCTAGCGGGAGACGCAGATACGCAGTATTTT. It encodes CSARRLAGDADTQYF.

This clonotype was picked up a small number of times. The chain joins TRBV11-2 to TRBJ1-1; perhaps TRBD1 as D (6 bases). The V end lost 5 bases, the J end lost 4 bases, and 8 bases lay between the germline ends. The CDR3 totals 12 residues. Looked up from germline, CDR1 is SGHAT and CDR2 is FQNNGV. CDR3 nucleotides: TGTGCCAGCAGCGGGGACATCACTGAAGCTTTCTTT. The encoded protein is CASSGDITEAFF.

This clonotype was counted a few times. The junction departs from the called germline gene at one end, perhaps through a read error. This chain uses TRBV6-6 with TRBJ1-1; no definite D call. This CDR3 comprises 16 residues. From germline, CDR1 is MNHNY and CDR2 SVGAGI (reference sequence). CDR3 coding DNA: TGTGCCGGCAGTTACTCCTTGTCCGTCATGAACACTGAAGCTTTCTTT. This translates into CAGSYSLSVMNTEAFF.

The chain links TRBV9 to TRBJ2-7; 7 positions agree with TRBD2. The CDR3 runs 16 residues. In germline, CDR1 is SGDLS, CDR2 YYNGEE. Unmatched junction bases numbered 11, after V lost 2 bases and J lost 3 bases. As DNA, the CDR3 is TGTGCCAGCAGCGTCGCCACCTCTAGCGGCCTCTACGAGCAGTACTTC. Translated: CASSVATSSGLYEQYF.

The gene calls are TRBV7-9 and TRBJ2-7, with TRBD1 matching over 9 bases. The V gene end was trimmed by 5 bases and the J gene end by 0 bases; junction bases not matched to a gene: 14. The CDR3 runs 18 residues. Per the germline V gene, CDR1 is SEHNR and CDR2 is FQNEAQ (reference sequence). DNA for the CDR3: TGTGCCAGCAGCCGCGGACAGGGGTCGAGCATAAGCTCCTACGAGCAGTACTTC. As protein: CASSRGQGSSISSYEQYF.

In DNA, the CDR3 is TGTGCCAGCAGGACAGGACTAGCGGGAGCTCAGAGCTCCTACAATGAGCAGTTCTTC. Translating it yields CASRTGLAGAQSSYNEQFF. V usage is TRBV28 and J usage is TRBJ2-1, with TRBD2 matching 13 bases. CDR1 and CDR2 from the germline V gene are MDHEN and SYDVKM. Trimming at V came to 6 bases and at J to 0 bases, leaving 11 bases not matched to a gene. This CDR3 spans 19 amino acids.

In nucleotides, the CDR3 is TGTGCCAGCAGCTTAATTGTGGGGGATACAGATACGCAGTATTTT. Translating it yields CASSLIVGDTDTQYF. The genes are TRBV7-3 and TRBJ2-3, with D perhaps assigned TRBD1 or TRBD2 (5 bases each). The CDR3 length is 15 residues. The V end was cut by 1 base, the J end by 3 bases, with 11 bases between. Germline loops: CDR1 SGHTA, CDR2 FQGTGA.

This clonotype was detected a few times. The chain employs TRBV20-1 and TRBJ1-2, with a tentative D call TRBD1 (6 bases). CDR3 length: 11 amino acids. Per germline, CDR1 DFQATT and CDR2 SNEGSKA (reference sequence). Trimming took off 3 bases at V and 8 bases at J, with 10 bases between the two ends. The CDR3 coding sequence is TGCAGTGCTAGGGACAGCCAGGGCTACACCTTC. It is translated as CSARDSQGYTF.

V is TRBV29-1 and J is TRBJ2-2, with a possible D match to TRBD2 (6 bases). CDR1 is SQVTM and CDR2 is ANQGSEA in the germline V gene. This CDR3 is built from 15 residues. The V end lost 6 bases, the J end lost 0 bases, and 14 bases lay between the germline ends. In nucleotides, the CDR3 is TGCAGCGTCCCCGGGGGAGCTACGAACACCGGGGAGCTGTTTTTT. Translated, it gives CSVPGGATNTGELFF.

This clonotype has only a few counts. The rearrangement joins TRBV9 to TRBJ1-2; D is unclear. The CDR3 runs to 15 residues. Germline V gene lookup returns CDR1 SGDLS and CDR2 YYNGEE. Trimming left V 0 bases short and J 3 bases short, with 12 bases between. DNA of the CDR3: TGTGCCAGCAGCGTAGACGGCAGGTGGGACTATGGCTACACCTTC. It encodes CASSVDGRWDYGYTF.

In its sample, this clonotype was seen a few times. The CDR3 DNA reads as TGTGCCGTTAGGGACTTGCAAGAGACCCAGTACTTC. It yields the protein CAVRDLQETQYF. The rearrangement links TRBV6-5 to TRBJ2-5, with a possible D match to TRBD2 (6 bases). Trimming took off 11 bases at V and 2 bases at J, with 12 bases between the two ends. CDR1 is MNHEY and CDR2 is SVGAGI in the germline V gene. The CDR3 length is 12 residues.

J is TRBJ1-1 and V is TRBV3-1; TRBD1 agrees at 10 bases. Per germline, CDR1 LGHDT and CDR2 YNNKEL (reference sequence). Unmatched junction bases numbered 5, after V lost 4 bases and J lost 6 bases. The CDR3 has 14 residues. The CDR3 DNA is TGTGCCAGCAGCCGGGGACAGGGGATCGCTGAAGCTTTCTTT. This translates into CASSRGQGIAEAFF. Variable domain in full (rest from reference TRBV3-1 and TRBJ1-1): DTAVSQTPKYLVTQMGNDKSIKCEQNLGHDTMYWYKQDSKKFLKIMFSYNNKELIINETVPNRFSPKSPDKAHLNLHINSLELGDSAVYFCASSRGQGIAEAFFGQGTRLTVV.

The chain carries TRBV4-3 and TRBJ1-3; tentative D call: TRBD1 (6 bases). The CDR3 runs 16 residues. Germline CDR1 and CDR2: LGHNA and YSLEER. V was clipped by 0 bases and J by 5 bases, with 14 bases between them. The CDR3 region is CASSQDRQGSRNTIYF. The CDR3 nucleotides are TGCGCCAGCAGCCAAGATCGCCAGGGGAGCCGAAACACCATATATTTT.

This clonotype was counted between two and nine times. The rearrangement joins TRBV29-1 to TRBJ1-2, with 9 bases identical to TRBD1. The CDR3 is made up of 16 amino acids. Trimming took 0 bases from V and 13 from J; bases not matched to a gene: 18. Germline CDR1 SQVTM, CDR2 ANQGSEA. The CDR3 region is CSVEDHPVPGQGNITF. CDR3 nucleotides: TGCAGCGTTGAAGATCATCCTGTGCCGGGACAGGGAAATATCACCTTC.

Note on this clonotype: Given a much more abundant clone one base away, this may be a read error. The rearrangement joins TRBV28 to TRBJ2-7; 16 nucleotides match TRBD2. With V trimmed by 5 bases and J by 6 bases, 19 bases remained unmatched. Germline CDR1 reads MDHEN; CDR2 reads SYDVKM. This CDR3 has 20 residues. The CDR3 sequence is CASSLDLGTSGRVRTSEQYF. The CDR3 DNA is TGTGCCAGCAGTCTCGACCTAGGGACTAGCGGGAGGGTCCGCACCTCCGAGCAGTACTTC.

The rearrangement joins TRBV6-5 to TRBJ2-5; TRBD2 matches 12 bases. This CDR3 is built from 16 residues. Germline CDR1 is MNHEY and CDR2 is SVGAGI. Losses at the gene ends were 4 bases for V and 5 bases for J; bases not matched to a gene: 8. CDR3 in DNA: TGTGCCAGCAGTTCGATAACTAGCGGGAGGTTGGAGACCCAGTACTTC. This sequence encodes CASSSITSGRLETQYF.

This clonotype has just a few counts. Its ends do not fully match the called genes, so a read error is possible. The chain couples TRBV5-6 to TRBJ2-7, with 9 bases fitting TRBD1. Looked up from germline, CDR1 is SGHDT and CDR2 is YYEEEE. CDR3 size: 15 residues. As DNA, the CDR3 is TGTGCCTGCAGCCACGGGACAGGGTCTGCCTACGAGCAGTACTTC. It codes for CACSHGTGSAYEQYF.

The genes are TRBV4-3 and TRBJ2-3, with D possibly TRBD2 on 6 matching bases. V lost 4 bases to trimming and J lost 2 bases, with 19 bases between them. The CDR3 contains 17 residues. CDR1 LGHNA and CDR2 YSLEER come from the germline V gene. CDR3 nucleotides: TGCGCCAGCAGCCCCCGACTAGTCTTAGGCCCCACAGATACGCAGTATTTT. As protein: CASSPRLVLGPTDTQYF.

The gene calls are TRBV20-1 and TRBJ2-2; 13 bases align to TRBD2. Germline CDR1 reads DFQATT; CDR2 reads SNEGSKA (reference sequence). V dropped 1 base and J dropped 0; count of bases not matched to a gene: 2. The CDR3 extends over 17 amino acids. CDR3 nucleotides: TGCAGTGCTAGAGGGACTAGCGGGGGCTCGAACACCGGGGAGCTGTTTTTT. Protein sequence: CSARGTSGGSNTGELFF.

The chain carries TRBV28 and TRBJ2-2; D gene uncertain. Looked up from germline, CDR1 is MDHEN and CDR2 is SYDVKM. This CDR3 has 15 residues. V lost 0 bases and J 4 bases, leaving 9 bases between the germline ends. CDR3 in amino acids: CASSLWVASTGELFF. CDR3 nucleotides: TGTGCCAGCAGTTTATGGGTTGCCTCCACCGGGGAGCTGTTTTTT.

The rearrangement uses TRBV6-2 or TRBV6-3 and TRBJ2-6; D may be TRBD1 (5 bases). The CDR3 consists of 16 residues. CDR1 is MNHEY and CDR2 is SVGEGT in the germline V gene. Deletions cut 2 bases from V and 0 bases from J, with 8 bases between. DNA of the CDR3: TGTGCCAGCAGTTACGGGGCCTACTCTGGGGCCAACGTCCTGACTTTC. It codes for CASSYGAYSGANVLTF.

The chain carries TRBV7-9 and TRBJ2-2; TRBD1 is a possible D gene (6 bases). This CDR3 contains 14 residues. Deletions cut 5 bases from V and 4 bases from J, with 11 bases between. Looked up from germline, CDR1 is SEHNR and CDR2 is FQNEAQ (reference sequence). The CDR3 sequence is CASSPQGFTGELFF. The CDR3 DNA sequence: TGTGCCAGCAGCCCACAGGGTTTCACCGGGGAGCTGTTTTTT.

This clonotype was picked up a small number of times. The chain uses TRBV7-2 and TRBJ2-3; TRBD2 matches 7 bases. The CDR3 contains 15 residues. From germline, CDR1 is SGHTA and CDR2 FQGNSA. With V trimmed by 6 bases and J by 3 bases, 9 bases remained unmatched. CDR3 amino acids: CASRVLSGGTDTQYF. The DNA of the CDR3 is TGTGCCAGCAGGGTCTTATCGGGGGGAACAGATACGCAGTATTTT.